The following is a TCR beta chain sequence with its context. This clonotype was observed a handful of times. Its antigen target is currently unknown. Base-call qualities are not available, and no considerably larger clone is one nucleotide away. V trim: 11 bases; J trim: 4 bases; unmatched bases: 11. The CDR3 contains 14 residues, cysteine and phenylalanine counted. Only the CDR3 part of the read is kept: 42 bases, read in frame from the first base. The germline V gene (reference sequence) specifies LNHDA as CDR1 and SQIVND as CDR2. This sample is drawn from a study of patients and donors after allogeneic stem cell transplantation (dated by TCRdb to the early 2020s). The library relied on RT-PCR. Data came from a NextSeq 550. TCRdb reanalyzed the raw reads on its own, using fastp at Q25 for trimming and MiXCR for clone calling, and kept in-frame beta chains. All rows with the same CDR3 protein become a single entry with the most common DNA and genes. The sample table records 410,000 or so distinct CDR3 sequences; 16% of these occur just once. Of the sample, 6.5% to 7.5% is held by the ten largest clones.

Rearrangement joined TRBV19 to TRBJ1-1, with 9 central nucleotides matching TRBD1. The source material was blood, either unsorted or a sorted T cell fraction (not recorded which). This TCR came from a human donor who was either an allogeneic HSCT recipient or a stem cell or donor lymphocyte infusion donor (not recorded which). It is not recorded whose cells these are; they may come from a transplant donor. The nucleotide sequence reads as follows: TGTGCCGTCTCCGGGACAGGGCGGATCACTGAAGCTTTCTTT. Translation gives CAVSGTGRITEAFF.